The rows below give T cell receptor beta chains drawn from one sample of a study of blood T cells in healthy people across ages. TCRdb independently ran MiXCR on the 5' RACE reads; one entry per CDR3 protein. The sample holds 850,000 to 950,000 distinct CDR3 sequences; 25% to 30% are singletons and the top ten take 15% to 20%. The sample was blood. All receptors derive from a woman older than 75 in good health. The CDR3 runs from the conserved cysteine through the conserved F or W. The D gene is left open where the match is weak. For some rows the clone size is stated as once, few or many, or as a class when expanded; others skip it.

V gene	J gene	D gene	clone size	CDR3 DNA	CDR3 protein
TRBV7-2	TRBJ1-3	TRBD1	NA	TGTGCCAGCAGCTTAGGAGGGACAGGGGGTGGAAACACCATATATTTT	CASSLGGTGGGNTIYF
TRBV19	TRBJ2-1	NA	few	TGTGCCAGTATAGGGTCCGTATACAATGAGCAGTTCTTC	CASIGSVYNEQFF
TRBV9	TRBJ2-3	NA	many	TGTGCCAGCAGCGTAGAATCCATCTCTAGCACAGATACGCAGTATTTT	CASSVESISSTDTQYF
TRBV11-2	TRBJ2-3	NA	many	TGTGCCAGCAGCGACACCGGGTCCTCCTACACAGATACGCAGTATTTT	CASSDTGSSYTDTQYF
TRBV7-9	TRBJ1-2	NA	many	TGTGCCAGCAGCTTCCCCAACGGGGCGGATGGCTACACCTTC	CASSFPNGADGYTF
TRBV25-1	TRBJ1-1	TRBD1	few	TGTGCCAGCAGGGAACCACACAGGGGGTGGGGCACTGAAGCTTTCTTT	CASREPHRGWGTEAFF
TRBV20-1	TRBJ1-2	NA	many	TGCAGTGCTAGCCACGCGGCCGGAATAACTAACTATGGCTACACCTTC	CSASHAAGITNYGYTF
TRBV7-9	TRBJ1-2	NA	few	TGTGCCTGCAGCTTAGAACGGGGTGGCTACACCTTC	CACSLERGGYTF
TRBV6-2/TRBV6-3	TRBJ2-1	NA	many	TGTGCCAGCAGTAGATCCGGGACCAATGAGCAGTTCTTC	CASSRSGTNEQFF
TRBV7-2	TRBJ2-5	NA	many	TGTGCCAGCAGCTTAACAGGCCCGAGGGAGACCCAGTACTTC	CASSLTGPRETQYF
TRBV6-2/TRBV6-3	TRBJ1-5	NA	few	TGTGCCAGCACCTCCGGGGGGGCAGGGGATCAGCCCCAGCATTTT	CASTSGGAGDQPQHF
TRBV25-1	TRBJ1-5	NA	few	TGTGCCAGCAGTGAACCGGGACCGATCAATCAGCCCCAGCATTTT	CASSEPGPINQPQHF
TRBV5-5	TRBJ1-2	TRBD1	NA	TGTGCCAGCAGTAAAACTGCCGGGACAGAGAACTATGGCTACACCTTC	CASSKTAGTENYGYTF
TRBV7-2	TRBJ2-1	NA	many	TGTGCCAGCAGCTTAGCGGGGTGGAACAATGAGCAGTTCTTC	CASSLAGWNNEQFF
TRBV10-3	TRBJ2-3	TRBD2	many	TGTGCCATCAGTGCTAGCGGGGTGAGCACAGATACGCAGTATTTT	CAISASGVSTDTQYF
TRBV6-2/TRBV6-3	TRBJ2-3	NA	many	TGTGCCAGCAGTTTCTTGAGAGTCAGCACAGATACGCAGTATTTT	CASSFLRVSTDTQYF
TRBV6-5	TRBJ2-1	TRBD2	NA	TGTGCCAGCAGTAGACTAGCTCACTACAATGAGCAGTTCTTC	CASSRLAHYNEQFF
TRBV7-2	TRBJ2-2	NA	few	TGTGCCAGCAGCTTCATGGGTACGACGGGGGGCACAGGCACCGGGGAGCTGTTTTTT	CASSFMGTTGGTGTGELFF
TRBV9	TRBJ2-1	NA	many	TGTGCCAGCAGCACCTCTAGCGGCCTAGGGGGGCAGTTCTTC	CASSTSSGLGGQFF
TRBV21-1	TRBJ2-3	NA	NA	TGTGCCAGCAGCAAAGTGGGCCGTATGAGCACAGATACGCAGTATTTT	CASSKVGRMSTDTQYF
TRBV28	TRBJ2-7	TRBD2	few	TGTGCCGTATTCGGGGGGGGGAACGAGCAGTACTTC	CAVFGGGNEQYF
TRBV15	TRBJ2-3	NA	many	TGTGCCACCAGCTCCCTAACGGGGGCTAGCACAGATACGCAGTATTTT	CATSSLTGASTDTQYF
TRBV9	TRBJ2-2	TRBD1	NA	TGTGCCAGCAGCGTACGGACAGGGTACACCGGGGAGCTGTTTTTT	CASSVRTGYTGELFF
TRBV30	TRBJ1-5	TRBD1	NA	TGTGCCTGGAACCCGGGACAGGGTGAGCGCAATCAGCCCCAGCATTTT	CAWNPGQGERNQPQHF
TRBV12-3/TRBV12-4	TRBJ2-7	NA	few	TGTGCCAGCAGCAGCCGGGACCGCGCATACAATGAGCAGTACTTC	CASSSRDRAYNEQYF
TRBV7-2	TRBJ2-5	NA	many	TGTGCCAGCACCCGGGGGAGGAGAGAGACCCAGTACTTC	CASTRGRRETQYF
TRBV15	TRBJ1-1	NA	NA	TGTGCCACCAGCGACGGGCGGCAGGGAAGGGGGTACACTGAAGCTTTCTTT	CATSDGRQGRGYTEAFF
TRBV5-6	TRBJ1-2	NA	NA	TGTGCCAGCAGCCGGGGGGCTGGGGATGGCTACACCTTC	CASSRGAGDGYTF